This T cell receptor (beta chain) was observed in a study of T cell repertoires in cytomegalovirus infection. As for the study in general: Matching HLA type, along with CMV infection, was indicated by public TCR beta signatures.

Notes on the study in general: People with CMV and the relevant HLA were identified by cumulative public TCR beta family frequency. Predominance within the ex vivo response was attributable to HLA-C-restricted CMV-specific TCR beta clonotypes.

TCRdb re-called the reads with MiXCR, one entry per CDR3 protein. Of around 440,000 distinct CDR3 sequences listed, 10% to 12% are singletons. J gave up 0 bases and V 4 bases, and 6 bases lay outside the gene matches. The CDR3 has 16 amino acids. CDR1 and CDR2 from the germline V gene are SEHNR and FQNEAQ (reference sequence). Many counts were recorded for this clonotype. The antigen is unknown. Sequenced: PBMCs. The chain uses TRBV7-9 and TRBJ1-3; 7 bases line up with TRBD1. This TCR was recovered from a human donor in good health (CMV status not recorded). Some clones in this sample may be carry-over from other donors' samples. The CDR3 region is CASSSTGYSSGNTIYF. The CDR3 DNA is TGTGCCAGCAGCTCGACAGGGTATTCCTCTGGAAACACCATATATTTT.